The clone carrying this T cell receptor (beta chain) was recorded only once. Germline loops: CDR1 SEHNR, CDR2 FQNEAQ (reference sequence). CDR3 length equals 14 residues. The J segment lost 6 bases and the V segment lost 4 bases, leaving 4 bases of the junction unmatched. These data belong to a study of blood T cell repertoires in COVID-19. Authors' data handling: Estimated nucleated cell counts came from reference gene primer amplification. Using immunoSEQ multiplex PCR, the repertoire was profiled, and TCRdb retains in-frame clones only, with some absent. V, J and clone size were drawn from that table, and D and trimming were deduced from the DNA. The sample contains about 210,000 clones, about nine tenths of which appear only once.

Sequenced: PBMCs or T cells enriched from blood (not recorded which). The chain combines TRBV7-9 with TRBJ2-1; 9 bases align to TRBD1. This receptor was obtained from a man between 18 and 29 years old with acute COVID-19. CDR3 region: CASSSGTGRNEQFF. DNA for the CDR3: TGTGCCAGCAGCTCCGGGACAGGGCGCAATGAGCAGTTCTTC.